Sequencing of this TCR beta chain was carried out in a study of blood T cell repertoires in COVID-19. Study at large: Samples of COVID-19 (acute and convalescent) were obtained from the United States, Italy and Spain. From T cells, B-cell-depleted T cells, or PBMCs came the material, which was cDNA or gDNA.

From germline, CDR1 is LNHDA and CDR2 SQIVND (reference sequence). The CDR3 totals 12 residues. Trimming removed 3 bases at V and 8 bases at J, with 7 bases between. Original processing notes: Amplified reference gene primers provided the basis for estimating nucleated cell counts. Using immunoSEQ multiplex PCR, the repertoire was profiled, and TCRdb retains in-frame clones only, with some absent. The V and J calls and the clone size are those of that table, but D and trimming were determined from the DNA. The sample lists 250,000 or so clones; around 86% were seen once. The J gene is TRBJ2-2, the V gene TRBV19, with D hard to call. The origin of this receptor is a man aged 35 to 55 with active or convalescent COVID-19. The sequenced material came from peripheral blood. CDR3 sequence (DNA): TGTGCCAGTAGTATGAGTATAGGGGAGCTGTTTTTT. Its protein product is CASSMSIGELFF.